This passage covers 15 T cell receptor beta chains from one sample sequenced in a study of blood T cell repertoires in COVID-19. Repertoires were generated with immunoSEQ multiplex PCR, while TCRdb's copy carries only in-frame clones and drops some. The sample comprises about 100,000 clones, under 95% of which are singletons, and roughly 1.2% rests with the top ten. The specimen sequenced was peripheral blood. The receptors here all came from a woman in her 30s with acute or convalescent COVID-19.

The V gene is TRBV5-6, the J gene TRBJ1-2, with 8 nucleotides matching TRBD1. With V trimmed by 5 bases and J by 5 bases, 14 bases remained unmatched. The CDR3 extends over 16 amino acids. The germline gives CDR1 SGHDT, CDR2 YYEEEE. DNA of the CDR3: TGTGCCAGCAGAAGGAGAGACAGGGGCTTTGGTTATGGCTACACCTTC. This sequence encodes CASRRRDRGFGYGYTF.

This chain connects TRBV5-1 to TRBJ2-1, with D tentatively TRBD1 (6 bases). Trimming cost V 7 bases and J 2 bases, with 16 bases left between them. The CDR3 spans 15 residues. Germline V gene lookup returns CDR1 SGHRS and CDR2 YFSETQ. The CDR3 region is CASASGGQTYNEQFF. In nucleotides, the CDR3 is TGCGCCAGCGCCTCTGGCGGACAGACCTACAATGAGCAGTTCTTC.

This clone occurred once. The rearrangement links TRBV19 to TRBJ1-4, with D unclear. In germline, CDR1 is LNHDA, CDR2 SQIVND (reference sequence). The germline V and J ends were trimmed by 8 bases and 4 bases, with 8 bases remaining between them. This CDR3 is 12 amino acids long. CDR3 protein: CASRRLNEKLFF. CDR3 coding DNA: TGTGCCAGTCGCAGACTTAATGAAAAACTGTTTTTT.

V usage is TRBV6-2 or TRBV6-3 and J usage is TRBJ2-1; TRBD2 aligns across 7 bases. CDR1 is MNHEY, CDR2 SVGEGT, per germline. V was pared by 1 base and J by 7 bases, with 13 bases of the junction left unmatched. This CDR3 is 17 amino acids long. The CDR3 nucleotides read TGTGCCAGCAGTTACTTGTCAGGACTAGAAATGAGAAATGAGCAGTTCTTC. Amino acid sequence: CASSYLSGLEMRNEQFF.

The rearrangement uses TRBV10-3 and TRBJ2-1, with 8 bases lining up with TRBD1. This CDR3 contains 15 residues. Germline trimming cut 5 bases from V and 0 bases from J; bases unmatched to any gene: 3. From germline, CDR1 is ENHRY and CDR2 SYGVKD. The CDR3 DNA is TGTGCCATCAGTACCGGACAGGGCTCCTACAATGAGCAGTTCTTC. Translation: CAISTGQGSYNEQFF.

This clone was seen more than once but under ten times. CDR3 sequence reads: CASSGLMGEQYF. For the CDR3, the DNA is TGTGCCAGTAGTGGACTGATGGGAGAGCAGTACTTC. The chain uses TRBV19 and TRBJ2-7, with D possibly being TRBD2 (5 bases). The germline V gene has CDR1 LNHDA and CDR2 SQIVND (reference sequence). The CDR3 extends over 12 amino acids. V was clipped by 5 bases and J by 7 bases, with 12 bases between them.

The chain has TRBV6-2 or TRBV6-3 and TRBJ2-7, with TRBD2 matching over 7 bases. Germline values: CDR1 MNHEY, CDR2 SVGEGT. Unmatched junction bases numbered 9, after V lost 4 bases and J lost 0 bases. The CDR3 is made up of 16 amino acids. The CDR3 is CASSSTTSVSSYEQYF. CDR3 DNA sequence: TGTGCCAGCAGTTCCACTACTAGCGTAAGCTCCTACGAGCAGTACTTC.

This rearrangement joins TRBV12-3 or TRBV12-4 to TRBJ1-1; D unresolved. CDR3 length equals 12 residues. Deletions cut 5 bases from V and 6 bases from J, with 10 bases between. DNA for the CDR3: TGTGCCAGCAGTCCCGCCCGCGCTGAAGCTTTCTTT. It is translated as CASSPARAEAFF.

CDR3 sequence reads: CASSESKGDEQYF. The CDR3 DNA reads TGCGCCAGCAGTGAGTCGAAAGGGGACGAGCAGTACTTC. This sequence joins TRBV10-2 and TRBJ2-7; D possibly corresponds to TRBD1 (5 bases). The germline CDR1 and CDR2 sequences are WSHSY and SAAADI. Trimming removed 0 bases from V and 5 bases from J, with 8 bases in between. The CDR3 length is 13 residues.

The chain is built from TRBV10-1 and TRBJ2-7; 7 bases align to TRBD1. The CDR3 runs to 12 residues. The germline V gene has CDR1 WNHNN and CDR2 SYGVQD (reference sequence). Trimming at V came to 8 bases and at J to 0 bases, leaving 1 base not matched to a gene. The CDR3 coding sequence is TGCGCCAGCGGGGACAGCTCCTACGAGCAGTACTTC. It is translated as CASGDSSYEQYF.

V and J are TRBV10-3 and TRBJ2-3; 8 bases line up with TRBD2. From germline, CDR1 is ENHRY and CDR2 SYGVKD. The J segment lost 3 bases and the V segment lost 3 bases, leaving 5 bases of the junction unmatched. The CDR3 contains 15 residues. CDR3 in amino acids: CAISDYTSGTDTQYF. The CDR3 bases are TGTGCCATCAGTGATTATACTAGCGGTACAGATACGCAGTATTTT.

V usage is TRBV11-2 and J usage is TRBJ1-1; the D is unclear. Per germline, CDR1 SGHAT and CDR2 FQNNGV. The CDR3 runs 15 residues. The germline V and J ends were trimmed by 4 bases and 1 base, with 13 bases remaining between them. CDR3 bases: TGTGCCAGCAGCTACCTGCTAGCTCCGAACACTGAAGCTTTCTTT. Translation: CASSYLLAPNTEAFF.

This chain joins TRBV21-1 and TRBJ1-2. TRBV21-1 represents a pseudogene. The CDR3 contains 19 residues. CDR3 loop: CASSDRPGDKTRANYGYTF. In DNA, the CDR3 is TGTGCCAGCAGCGATCGACCGGGAGACAAAACTAGGGCTAACTATGGCTACACCTTC.

This chain connects TRBV4-1 to TRBJ1-2; a weak D match, TRBD1 (6 bases). Germline V gene lookup returns CDR1 MGHRA and CDR2 YSYEKL. The CDR3 has 16 residues. V dropped 0 bases and J dropped 3 bases, with 14 bases sitting between them. The DNA for the CDR3 is TGCGCCAGCAGCCAAGATAAGCACAGGGTGTACTATGGCTACACCTTC. Protein product: CASSQDKHRVYYGYTF.

The rearrangement joins TRBV24-1 to TRBJ1-2, with unresolved D. The CDR3 totals 15 residues. Germline CDR1 reads KGHDR; CDR2 reads SFDVKD. Between the trimmed V and J ends, which lost 3 bases and 8 bases, there was a span of 18 bases. The DNA for the CDR3 is TGTGCCACCAGTGATCACCGGGATTTATCTGGCGGCTACACCTTC. It codes for CATSDHRDLSGGYTF.